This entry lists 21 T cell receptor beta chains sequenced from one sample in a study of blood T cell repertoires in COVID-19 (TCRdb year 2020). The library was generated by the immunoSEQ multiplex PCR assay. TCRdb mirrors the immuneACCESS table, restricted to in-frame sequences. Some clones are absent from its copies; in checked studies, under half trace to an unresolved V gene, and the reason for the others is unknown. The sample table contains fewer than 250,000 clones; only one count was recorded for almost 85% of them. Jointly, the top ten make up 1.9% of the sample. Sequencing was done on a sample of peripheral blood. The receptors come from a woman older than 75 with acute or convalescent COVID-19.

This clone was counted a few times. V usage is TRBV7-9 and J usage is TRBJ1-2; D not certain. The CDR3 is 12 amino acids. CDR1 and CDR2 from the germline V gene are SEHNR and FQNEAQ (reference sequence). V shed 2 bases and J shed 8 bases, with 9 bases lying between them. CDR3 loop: CASSLRNRGYTF. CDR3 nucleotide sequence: TGTGCCAGCAGCTTACGTAACCGGGGCTACACCTTC. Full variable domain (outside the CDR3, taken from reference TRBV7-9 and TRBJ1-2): DTGVSQNPRHKITKRGQNVTFRCDPISEHNRLYWYRQTLGQGPEFLTYFQNEAQLEKSRLLSDRFSAERPKGSFSTLEIQRTEQGDSAMYLCASSLRNRGYTFGSGTRLTVV.

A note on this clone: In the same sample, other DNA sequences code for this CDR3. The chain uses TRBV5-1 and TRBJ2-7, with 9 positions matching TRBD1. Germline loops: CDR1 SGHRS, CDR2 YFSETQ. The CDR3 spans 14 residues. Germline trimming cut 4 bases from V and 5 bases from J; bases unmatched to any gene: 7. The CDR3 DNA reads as TGCGCCAGCAGCCTGGGACAGGGTGTGAACGAGCAGTACTTC. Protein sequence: CASSLGQGVNEQYF. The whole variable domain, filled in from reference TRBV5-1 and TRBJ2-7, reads KAGVTQTPRYLIKTRGQQVTLSCSPISGHRSVSWYQQTPGQGLQFLFEYFSETQRNKGNFPGRFSGRQFSNSRSEMNVSTLELGDSALYLCASSLGQGVNEQYFGPGTRLTVT.

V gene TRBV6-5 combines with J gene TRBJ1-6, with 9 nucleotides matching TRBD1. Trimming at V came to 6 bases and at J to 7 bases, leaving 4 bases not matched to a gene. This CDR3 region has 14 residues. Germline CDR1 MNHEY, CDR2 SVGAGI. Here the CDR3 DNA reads TGTGCCAGCAGCCGGACAGGGGAAAATTCACCCCTCCACTTT. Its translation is CASSRTGENSPLHF.

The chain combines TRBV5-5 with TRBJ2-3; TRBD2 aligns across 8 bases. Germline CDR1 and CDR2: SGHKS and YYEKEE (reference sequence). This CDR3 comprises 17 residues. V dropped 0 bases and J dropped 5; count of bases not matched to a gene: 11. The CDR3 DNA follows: TGTGCCAGCAGCTTGGCCTATAACGGGAGGGCCGAAGATACGCAGTATTTT. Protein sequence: CASSLAYNGRAEDTQYF.

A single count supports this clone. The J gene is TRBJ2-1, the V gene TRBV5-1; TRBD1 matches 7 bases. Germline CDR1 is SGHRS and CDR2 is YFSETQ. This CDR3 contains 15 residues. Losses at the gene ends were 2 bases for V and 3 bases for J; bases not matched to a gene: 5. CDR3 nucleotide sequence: TGCGCCAGCAGCTTAGGGACAGCCGACTACAATGAGCAGTTCTTC. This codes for CASSLGTADYNEQFF.

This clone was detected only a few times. The CDR3 here is CASSSTPADNQPQHF. The CDR3 nucleotides are TGTGCCAGCAGCTCCACCCCGGCGGACAATCAGCCCCAGCATTTT. The rearrangement uses TRBV7-2 and TRBJ1-5; D gene unclear. The CDR3 extends over 15 amino acids. Deletions cut 4 bases from V and 3 bases from J, with 13 bases between. The germline V gene encodes CDR1 SGHTA and CDR2 FQGNSA.

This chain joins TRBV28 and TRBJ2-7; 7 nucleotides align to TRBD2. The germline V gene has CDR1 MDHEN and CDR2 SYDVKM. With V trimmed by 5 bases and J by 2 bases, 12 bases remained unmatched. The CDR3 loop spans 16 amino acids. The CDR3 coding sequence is TGTGCCAGCAGTAGCGTACTAGCGAAGGGGACCTACGAGCAGTACTTC. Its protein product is CASSSVLAKGTYEQYF.

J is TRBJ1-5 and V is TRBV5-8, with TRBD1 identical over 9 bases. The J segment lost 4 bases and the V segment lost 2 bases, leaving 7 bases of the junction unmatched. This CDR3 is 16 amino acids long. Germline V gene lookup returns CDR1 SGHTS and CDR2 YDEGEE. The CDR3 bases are TGTGCCAGCAGCTTAGGACAGGGGAATCGGAATCAGCCCCAGCATTTT. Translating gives CASSLGQGNRNQPQHF.

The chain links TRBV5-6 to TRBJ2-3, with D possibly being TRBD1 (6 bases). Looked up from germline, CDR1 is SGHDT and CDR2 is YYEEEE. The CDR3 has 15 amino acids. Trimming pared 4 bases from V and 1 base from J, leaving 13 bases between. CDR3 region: CASSQTGLGTDTQYF. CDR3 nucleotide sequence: TGTGCCAGCAGCCAAACAGGGCTGGGCACAGATACGCAGTATTTT.

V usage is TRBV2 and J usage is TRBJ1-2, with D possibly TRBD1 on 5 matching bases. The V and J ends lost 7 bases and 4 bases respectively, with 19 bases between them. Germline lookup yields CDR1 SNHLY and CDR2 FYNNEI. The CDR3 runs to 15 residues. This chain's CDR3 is CASTETETATYGYTF. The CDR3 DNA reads TGTGCCAGCACCGAAACCGAGACAGCGACCTATGGCTACACCTTC.

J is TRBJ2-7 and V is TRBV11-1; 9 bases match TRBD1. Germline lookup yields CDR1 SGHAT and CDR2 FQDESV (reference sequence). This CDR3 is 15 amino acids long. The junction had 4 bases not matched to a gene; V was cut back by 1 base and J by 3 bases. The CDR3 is CASSLVGQGNYEQYF. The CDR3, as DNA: TGTGCCAGCAGCTTAGTAGGACAGGGGAACTACGAGCAGTACTTC.

The CDR3 reads CASSTRDREGAGNTIYF. In DNA, the CDR3 is TGCGCCAGCAGCACTCGGGACAGGGAAGGAGCTGGAAACACCATATATTTT. The chain employs TRBV4-1 and TRBJ1-3; TRBD1 matches at 9 bases. The CDR3 totals 17 residues. V lost 5 bases to trimming and J lost 2 bases; unmatched junction nucleotides: 10. Germline CDR1 reads MGHRA; CDR2 reads YSYEKL.

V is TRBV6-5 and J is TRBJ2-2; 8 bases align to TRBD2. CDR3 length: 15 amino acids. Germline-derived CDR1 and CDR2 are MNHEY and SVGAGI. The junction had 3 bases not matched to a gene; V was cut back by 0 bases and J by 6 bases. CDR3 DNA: TGTGCCAGCAGTTACTCAGCGGGAGTGGCCGGGGAGCTGTTTTTT. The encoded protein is CASSYSAGVAGELFF.

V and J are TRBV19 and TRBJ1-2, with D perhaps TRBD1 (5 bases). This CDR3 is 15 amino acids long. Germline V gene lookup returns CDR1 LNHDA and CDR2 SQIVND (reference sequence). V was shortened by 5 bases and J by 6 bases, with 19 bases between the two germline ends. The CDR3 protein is CASSLGGWEGNGYTF. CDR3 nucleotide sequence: TGTGCCAGTAGTCTCGGGGGATGGGAGGGGAATGGCTACACCTTC.

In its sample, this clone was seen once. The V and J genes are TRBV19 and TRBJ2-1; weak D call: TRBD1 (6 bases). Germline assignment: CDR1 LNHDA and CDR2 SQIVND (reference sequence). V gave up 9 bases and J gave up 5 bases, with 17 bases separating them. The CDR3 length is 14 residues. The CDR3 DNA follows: TGTGCCAGCCAAACACAGGGTTCCGACAATGAGCAGTTCTTC. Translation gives CASQTQGSDNEQFF.

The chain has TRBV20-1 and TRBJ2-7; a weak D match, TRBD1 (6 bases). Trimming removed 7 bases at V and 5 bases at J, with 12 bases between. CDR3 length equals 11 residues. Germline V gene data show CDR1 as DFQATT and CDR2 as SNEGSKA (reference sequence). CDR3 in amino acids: CSGKGENEQYF. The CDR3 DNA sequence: TGCAGTGGGAAGGGGGAGAACGAGCAGTACTTC.

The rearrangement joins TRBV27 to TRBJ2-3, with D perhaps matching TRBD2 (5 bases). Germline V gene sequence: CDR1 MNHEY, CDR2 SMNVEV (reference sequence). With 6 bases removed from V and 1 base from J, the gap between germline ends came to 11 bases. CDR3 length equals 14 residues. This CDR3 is CASSYTRGTDTQYF. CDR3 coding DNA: TGTGCCAGCAGCTACACGAGGGGCACAGATACGCAGTATTTT.

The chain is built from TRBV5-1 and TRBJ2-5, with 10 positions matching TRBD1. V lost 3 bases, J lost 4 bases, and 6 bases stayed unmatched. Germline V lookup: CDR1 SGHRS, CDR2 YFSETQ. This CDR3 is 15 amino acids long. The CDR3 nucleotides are TGCGCCAGCAGCTGGGGGCGGACAGGGGGAGAGACCCAGTACTTC. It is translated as CASSWGRTGGETQYF.

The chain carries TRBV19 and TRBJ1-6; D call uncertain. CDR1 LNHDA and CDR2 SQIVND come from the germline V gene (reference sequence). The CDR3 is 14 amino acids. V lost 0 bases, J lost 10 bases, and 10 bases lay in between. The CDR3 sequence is CASSIDEVRSPLHF. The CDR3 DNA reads TGTGCCAGTAGTATAGACGAGGTCCGCTCACCCCTCCACTTT.

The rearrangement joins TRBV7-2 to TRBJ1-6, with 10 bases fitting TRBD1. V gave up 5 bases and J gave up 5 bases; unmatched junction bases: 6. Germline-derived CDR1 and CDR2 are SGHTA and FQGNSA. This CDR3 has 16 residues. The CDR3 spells CASSTRQGADNSPLHF. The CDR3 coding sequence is TGTGCCAGCAGCACTCGACAGGGGGCCGATAATTCACCCCTCCACTTT. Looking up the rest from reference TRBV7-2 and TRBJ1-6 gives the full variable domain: GAGVSQSPSNKVTEKGKDVELRCDPISGHTALYWYRQSLGQGLEFLIYFQGNSAPDKSGLPSDRFSAERTGGSVSTLTIQRTQQEDSAVYLCASSTRQGADNSPLHFGNGTRLTVT.

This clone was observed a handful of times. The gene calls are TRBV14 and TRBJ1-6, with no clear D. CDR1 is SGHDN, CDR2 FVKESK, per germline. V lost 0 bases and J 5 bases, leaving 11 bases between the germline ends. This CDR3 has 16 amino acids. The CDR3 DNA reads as TGTGCCAGCAGCCAAGACTTGGTGGAGAATAATTCACCCCTCCACTTT. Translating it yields CASSQDLVENNSPLHF. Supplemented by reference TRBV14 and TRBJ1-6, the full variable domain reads EAGVTQFPSHSVIEKGQTVTLRCDPISGHDNLYWYRRVMGKEIKFLLHFVKESKQDESGMPNNRFLAERTGGTYSTLKVQPAELEDSGVYFCASSQDLVENNSPLHFGNGTRLTVT.